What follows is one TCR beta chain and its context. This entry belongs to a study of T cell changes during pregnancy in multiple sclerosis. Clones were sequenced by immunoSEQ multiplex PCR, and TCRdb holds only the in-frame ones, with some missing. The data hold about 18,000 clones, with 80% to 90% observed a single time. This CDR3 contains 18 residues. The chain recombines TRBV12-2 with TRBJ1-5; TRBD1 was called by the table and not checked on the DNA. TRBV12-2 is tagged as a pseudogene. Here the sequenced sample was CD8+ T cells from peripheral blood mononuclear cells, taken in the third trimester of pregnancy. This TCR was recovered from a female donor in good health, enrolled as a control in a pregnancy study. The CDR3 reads CASRLNIGQGYFNQPQHF. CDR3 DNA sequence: TGTGCAAGTCGCTTAAATATCGGGCAGGGCTACTTCAATCAGCCCCAGCATTTT.